The 8 T cell receptor beta chains below all came from one sample that was sequenced in a study of blood T cell repertoires in COVID-19 (dated by TCRdb to the early 2020s). Libraries were made using the immunoSEQ multiplex PCR assay. As stored in TCRdb, this immuneACCESS dataset retains in-frame rearrangements with V and J assigned. A fraction of the clones does not appear; measured against another copy, unresolved V genes explain less than half of the discrepancy, and the remainder lacks a known reason. A total of a few hundred thousand clones appear in this sample, about 88% of them only once. The ten largest clones represent 6% to 9% of the sample. The sequencing input was peripheral blood. These TCRs come from a woman aged 70-85 years with active or convalescent COVID-19.

The V gene is TRBV19, the J gene TRBJ1-5, with D perhaps matching TRBD1 (5 bases). The germline V gene has CDR1 LNHDA and CDR2 SQIVND (reference sequence). The CDR3 runs to 15 residues. Trimming took off 4 bases at V and 2 bases at J, with 12 bases between the two ends. In DNA form, the CDR3 reads TGTGCCAGTAGTACCACCTGGGGGGGCAATCAGCCCCAGCATTTT. It codes for CASSTTWGGNQPQHF. Combining the CDR3 with reference TRBV19 and TRBJ1-5 gives the whole variable domain DGGITQSPKYLFRKEGQNVTLSCEQNLNHDAMYWYRQDPGQGLRLIYYSQIVNDFQKGDIAEGYSVSREKKESFPLTVTSAQKNPTAFYLCASSTTWGGNQPQHFGDGTRLSIL.

This clone showed up just a few times. The chain employs TRBV10-3 and TRBJ1-2; perhaps TRBD1 as D (5 bases). The germline V and J ends were trimmed by 11 bases and 8 bases, with 24 bases remaining between them. The CDR3 contains 14 residues. Germline assignment: CDR1 ENHRY and CDR2 SYGVKD. The CDR3 region is CAVREGLLTLGYTF. CDR3 in DNA: TGTGCCGTCCGGGAGGGGCTGCTCACCCTGGGCTACACCTTC.

The chain couples TRBV18 to TRBJ1-1; no firm D call. V was clipped by 4 bases and J by 0 bases, with 12 bases between them. CDR3 size: 15 residues. The germline V gene encodes CDR1 KGHSH and CDR2 LQKENI. CDR3 in DNA: TGTGCCAGCTCACAAAAGGCGCGGATGAACACTGAAGCTTTCTTT. Its translation is CASSQKARMNTEAFF. Looking up the rest from reference TRBV18 and TRBJ1-1 gives the full variable domain: NAGVMQNPRHLVRRRGQEARLRCSPMKGHSHVYWYRQLPEEGLKFMVYLQKENIIDESGMPKERFSAEFPKEGPSILRIQQVVRGDSAAYFCASSQKARMNTEAFFGQGTRLTVV.

This sequence joins TRBV3-1 (or the pseudogene TRBV3-2) and TRBJ2-4, with D possibly TRBD1 on 5 matching bases. The CDR3 runs 17 residues. Germline lookup yields CDR1 LGHDT and CDR2 YNNKEL (reference sequence). V lost 2 bases and J 0 bases, leaving 14 bases between the germline ends. The CDR3 loop reads CASSQSDSRLAKNIQYF. In DNA, the CDR3 is TGTGCCAGCAGCCAAAGCGACAGTCGTTTAGCCAAAAACATTCAGTACTTC.

CDR3 sequence: CASRGSERANEQFF. In nucleotides, the CDR3 is TGTGCCAGCAGGGGGAGCGAACGGGCCAATGAGCAGTTCTTC. The gene calls are TRBV5-4 and TRBJ2-1; D may be TRBD2 (5 bases). Looked up from germline, CDR1 is SGHNT and CDR2 is YYREEE (reference sequence). The CDR3 contains 14 residues. The V end lost 5 bases, the J end lost 6 bases, and 15 bases lay between the germline ends. Based on the CDR3 plus reference TRBV5-4 and TRBJ2-1, the full variable domain is ETGVTQSPTHLIKTRGQQVTLRCSSQSGHNTVSWYQQALGQGPQFIFQYYREEENGRGNFPPRFSGLQFPNYSSELNVNALELDDSALYLCASRGSERANEQFFGPGTRLTVL.

The V gene is TRBV19, the J gene TRBJ1-1, with 7 bases aligning to TRBD1. The CDR3 runs to 16 residues. The junction had 9 bases not matched to a gene; V was cut back by 5 bases and J by 0 bases. Germline CDR1 reads LNHDA; CDR2 reads SQIVND (reference sequence). For the CDR3, the DNA is TGTGCCAGTAGTCCTGGGACAGCCCTCATGAACACTGAAGCTTTCTTT. As protein: CASSPGTALMNTEAFF.

This chain uses TRBV19 with TRBJ2-6, with 7 bases matching TRBD2. Germline CDR1 and CDR2: LNHDA and SQIVND (reference sequence). The CDR3 consists of 14 residues. J was trimmed by 9 bases and V by 5 bases; bases with no gene match: 7. This CDR3 is CASSGRAGGNVLTF. As DNA, the CDR3 is TGTGCCAGTAGTGGGAGGGCCGGAGGCAACGTCCTGACTTTC.

V usage is TRBV19 and J usage is TRBJ1-5, with D hard to call. The germline V gene has CDR1 LNHDA and CDR2 SQIVND (reference sequence). The CDR3 is made up of 15 amino acids. Trimming took 5 bases from V and 0 from J, leaving 11 bases between them. The DNA of the CDR3 is TGTGCCAGTAGTTATACAGTCTATAGCAATCAGCCCCAGCATTTT. Translating gives CASSYTVYSNQPQHF.